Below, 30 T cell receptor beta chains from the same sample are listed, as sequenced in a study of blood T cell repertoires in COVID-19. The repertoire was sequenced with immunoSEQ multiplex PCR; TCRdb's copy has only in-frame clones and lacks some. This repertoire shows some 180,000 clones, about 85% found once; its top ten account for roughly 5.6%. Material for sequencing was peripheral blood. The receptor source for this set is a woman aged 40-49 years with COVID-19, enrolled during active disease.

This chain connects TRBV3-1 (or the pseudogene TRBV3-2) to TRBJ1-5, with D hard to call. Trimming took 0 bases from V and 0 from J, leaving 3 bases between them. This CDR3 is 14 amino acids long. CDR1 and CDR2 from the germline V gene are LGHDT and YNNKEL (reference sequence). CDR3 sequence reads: CASSQDISNQPQHF. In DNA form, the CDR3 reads TGTGCCAGCAGCCAAGATATTAGCAATCAGCCCCAGCATTTT.

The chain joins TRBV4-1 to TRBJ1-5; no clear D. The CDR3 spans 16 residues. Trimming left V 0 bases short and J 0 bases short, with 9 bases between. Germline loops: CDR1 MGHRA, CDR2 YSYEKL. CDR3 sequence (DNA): TGCGCCAGCAGCCAAGATCAACAGATTAGCAATCAGCCCCAGCATTTT. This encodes CASSQDQQISNQPQHF.

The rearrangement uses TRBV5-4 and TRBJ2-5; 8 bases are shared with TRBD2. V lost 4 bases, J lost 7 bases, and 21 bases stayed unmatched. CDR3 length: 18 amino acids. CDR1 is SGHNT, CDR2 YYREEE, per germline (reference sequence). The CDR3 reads CASSAEPVAGGGPGTQYF. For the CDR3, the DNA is TGTGCCAGCAGCGCAGAGCCAGTAGCCGGGGGGGGCCCAGGGACCCAGTACTTC.

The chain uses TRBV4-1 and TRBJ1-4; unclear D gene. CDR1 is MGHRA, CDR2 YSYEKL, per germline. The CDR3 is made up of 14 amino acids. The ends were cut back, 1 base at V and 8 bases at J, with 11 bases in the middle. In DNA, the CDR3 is TGCGCCAGCAGCCAAGGCGGAAGTCGAGAAAAACTGTTTTTT. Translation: CASSQGGSREKLFF.

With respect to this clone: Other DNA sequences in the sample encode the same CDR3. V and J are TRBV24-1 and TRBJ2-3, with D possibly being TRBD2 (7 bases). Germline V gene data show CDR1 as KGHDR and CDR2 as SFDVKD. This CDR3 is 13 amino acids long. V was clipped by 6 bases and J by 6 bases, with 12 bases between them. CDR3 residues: CATSRGGSDTQYF. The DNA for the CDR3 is TGTGCCACCAGTCGCGGGGGCTCGGATACGCAGTATTTT.

The CDR3 is CASGGQGDEQFF. The DNA for the CDR3 is TGTGCCAGCGGGGGACAGGGAGATGAGCAGTTCTTC. V and J are TRBV19 and TRBJ2-1; 9 nucleotides line up with TRBD1. Germline CDR1 and CDR2: LNHDA and SQIVND (reference sequence). The junction had 5 bases not matched to a gene; V was cut back by 9 bases and J by 8 bases. CDR3 length: 12 amino acids.

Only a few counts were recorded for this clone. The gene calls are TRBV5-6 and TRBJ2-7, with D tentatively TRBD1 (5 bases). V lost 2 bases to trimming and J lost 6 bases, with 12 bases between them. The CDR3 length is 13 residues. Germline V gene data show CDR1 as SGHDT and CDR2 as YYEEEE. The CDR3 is CASSFQGFGEQYF. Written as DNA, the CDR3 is TGTGCCAGCAGCTTTCAGGGTTTCGGCGAGCAGTACTTC.

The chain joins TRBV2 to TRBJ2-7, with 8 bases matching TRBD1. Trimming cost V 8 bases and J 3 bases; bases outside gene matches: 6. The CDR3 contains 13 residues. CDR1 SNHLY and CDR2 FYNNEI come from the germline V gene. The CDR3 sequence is CASQLTGDYEQYF. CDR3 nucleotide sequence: TGTGCCAGCCAACTGACAGGGGACTACGAGCAGTACTTC.

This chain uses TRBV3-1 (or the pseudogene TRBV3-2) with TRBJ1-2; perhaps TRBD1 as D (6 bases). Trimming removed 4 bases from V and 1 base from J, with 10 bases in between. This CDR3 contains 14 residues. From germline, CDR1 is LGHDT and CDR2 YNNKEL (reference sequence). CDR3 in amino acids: CASSRLGGNYGYTF. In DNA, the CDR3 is TGTGCCAGCAGCCGATTAGGGGGTAACTATGGCTACACCTTC.

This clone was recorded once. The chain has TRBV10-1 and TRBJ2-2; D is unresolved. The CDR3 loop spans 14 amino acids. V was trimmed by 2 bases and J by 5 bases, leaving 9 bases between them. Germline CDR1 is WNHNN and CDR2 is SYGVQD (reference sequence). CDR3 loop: CASSESRITGELFF. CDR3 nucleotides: TGCGCCAGCAGTGAGAGCAGGATAACCGGGGAGCTGTTTTTT.

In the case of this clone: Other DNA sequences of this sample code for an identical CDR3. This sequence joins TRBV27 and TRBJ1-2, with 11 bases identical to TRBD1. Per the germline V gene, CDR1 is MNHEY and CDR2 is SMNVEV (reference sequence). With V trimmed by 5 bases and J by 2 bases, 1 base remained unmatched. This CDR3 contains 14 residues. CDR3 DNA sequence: TGTGCCAGCAGTGGGACAGGGGGGAACTATGGCTACACCTTC. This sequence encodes CASSGTGGNYGYTF.

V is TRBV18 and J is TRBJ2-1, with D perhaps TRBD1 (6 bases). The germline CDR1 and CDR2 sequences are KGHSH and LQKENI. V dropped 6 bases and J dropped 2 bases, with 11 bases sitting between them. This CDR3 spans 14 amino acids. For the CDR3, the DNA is TGTGCCAGCTCTCTCCGGGACACCTACAATGAGCAGTTCTTC. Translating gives CASSLRDTYNEQFF.

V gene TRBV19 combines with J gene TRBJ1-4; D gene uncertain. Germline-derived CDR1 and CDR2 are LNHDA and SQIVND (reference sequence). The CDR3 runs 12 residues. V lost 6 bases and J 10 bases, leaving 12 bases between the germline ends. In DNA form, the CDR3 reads TGTGCCAGTAGCCTCCCCGAGGGAAAACTGTTTTTT. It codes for CASSLPEGKLFF.

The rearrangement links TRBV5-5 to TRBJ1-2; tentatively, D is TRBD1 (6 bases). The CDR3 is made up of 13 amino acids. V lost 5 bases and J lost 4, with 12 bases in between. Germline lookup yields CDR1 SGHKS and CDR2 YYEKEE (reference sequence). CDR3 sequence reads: CASRAGVFYGYTF. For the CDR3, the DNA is TGTGCCAGCAGGGCAGGGGTTTTCTATGGCTACACCTTC.

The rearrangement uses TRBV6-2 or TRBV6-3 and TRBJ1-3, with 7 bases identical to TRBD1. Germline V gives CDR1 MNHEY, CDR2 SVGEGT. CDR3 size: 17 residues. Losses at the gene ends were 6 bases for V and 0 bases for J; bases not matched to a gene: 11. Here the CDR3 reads CASSPFYRGGSGNTIYF. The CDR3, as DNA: TGTGCCAGCAGCCCTTTTTACAGGGGAGGCTCTGGAAACACCATATATTTT.

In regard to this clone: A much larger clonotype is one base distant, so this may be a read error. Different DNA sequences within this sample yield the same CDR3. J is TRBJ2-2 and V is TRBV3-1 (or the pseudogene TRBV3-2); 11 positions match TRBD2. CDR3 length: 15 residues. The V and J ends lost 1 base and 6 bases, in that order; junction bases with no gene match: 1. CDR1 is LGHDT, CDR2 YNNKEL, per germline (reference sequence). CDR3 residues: CASSQGSGRAGELFF. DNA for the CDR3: TGTGCCAGCAGCCAAGGTAGCGGGAGGGCCGGGGAGCTGTTTTTT.

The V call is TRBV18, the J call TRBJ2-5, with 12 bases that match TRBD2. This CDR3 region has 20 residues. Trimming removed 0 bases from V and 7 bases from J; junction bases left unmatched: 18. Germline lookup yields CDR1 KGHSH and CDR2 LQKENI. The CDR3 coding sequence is TGTGCCAGCTCACCACCCCTCATCCTAGCGGGGGGGCCACTTGGAGTGACCCAGTACTTC. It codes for CASSPPLILAGGPLGVTQYF.

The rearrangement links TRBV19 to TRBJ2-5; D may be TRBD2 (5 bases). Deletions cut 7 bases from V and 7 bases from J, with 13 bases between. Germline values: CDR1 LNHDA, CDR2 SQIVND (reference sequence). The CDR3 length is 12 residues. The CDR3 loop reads CASISIGGTQYF. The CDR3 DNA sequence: TGTGCCAGTATCTCGATAGGAGGGACCCAGTACTTC. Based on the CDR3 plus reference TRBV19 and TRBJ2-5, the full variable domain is DGGITQSPKYLFRKEGQNVTLSCEQNLNHDAMYWYRQDPGQGLRLIYYSQIVNDFQKGDIAEGYSVSREKKESFPLTVTSAQKNPTAFYLCASISIGGTQYFGPGTRLLVL.

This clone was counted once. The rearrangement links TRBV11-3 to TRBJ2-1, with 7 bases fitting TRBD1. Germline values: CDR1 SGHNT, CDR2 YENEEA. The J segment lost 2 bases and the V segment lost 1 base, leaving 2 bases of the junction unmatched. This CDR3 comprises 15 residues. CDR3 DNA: TGTGCCAGCAGCTTAGCTGGGACAGCCTACAATGAGCAGTTCTTC. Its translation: CASSLAGTAYNEQFF. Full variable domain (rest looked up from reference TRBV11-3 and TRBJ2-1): EAGVVQSPRYKIIEKKQPVAFWCNPISGHNTLYWYLQNLGQGPELLIRYENEEAVDDSQLPKDRFSAERLKGVDSTLKIQPAELGDSAVYLCASSLAGTAYNEQFFGPGTRLTVL.

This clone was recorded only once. This chain's CDR3 is CAWSANYGYTF. CDR3 in DNA: TGTGCCTGGAGTGCGAACTATGGCTACACCTTC. V and J are TRBV30 and TRBJ1-2; the D is unclear. The CDR3 runs 11 residues. Looked up from germline, CDR1 is GTSNPN and CDR2 is SVGIG (reference sequence). Trimming cost V 1 base and J 2 bases, with 2 bases left between them.

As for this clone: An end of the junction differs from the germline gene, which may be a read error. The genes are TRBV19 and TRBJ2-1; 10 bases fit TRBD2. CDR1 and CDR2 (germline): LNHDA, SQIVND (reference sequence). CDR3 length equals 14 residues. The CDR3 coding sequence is TGTGCCAGCCAGCAGCGGGAGGGCTACCATGAGCAGTTCTTC. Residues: CASQQREGYHEQFF.

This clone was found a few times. The CDR3 bases are TGTGCCAGCAGCCCCGCTGGACAGGGATCCTACGAGCAGTACTTC. Its protein is CASSPAGQGSYEQYF. The chain uses TRBV4-2 and TRBJ2-7; 8 bases fit TRBD1. The CDR3 length is 15 residues. The V segment lost 4 bases and the J segment 1 base; nucleotides outside the gene matches: 6. Germline V CDR1 and CDR2: LGHNA, YNFKEQ.

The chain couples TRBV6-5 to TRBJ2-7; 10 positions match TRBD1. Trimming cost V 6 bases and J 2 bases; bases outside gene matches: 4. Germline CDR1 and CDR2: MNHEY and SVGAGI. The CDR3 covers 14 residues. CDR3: CASRIGQGAYEQYF. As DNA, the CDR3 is TGTGCCAGCAGGATAGGACAGGGGGCCTACGAGCAGTACTTC.

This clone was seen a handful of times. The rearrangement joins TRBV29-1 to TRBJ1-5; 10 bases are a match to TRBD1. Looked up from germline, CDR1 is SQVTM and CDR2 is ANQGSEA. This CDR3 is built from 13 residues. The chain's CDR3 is CRPGTGVGQPQHF. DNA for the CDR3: TGCAGACCCGGGACAGGGGTTGGGCAGCCCCAGCATTTT. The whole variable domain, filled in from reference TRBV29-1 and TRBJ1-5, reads SAVISQKPSRDICQRGTSLTIQCQVDSQVTMMFWYRQQPGQSLTLIATANQGSEATYESGFVIDKFPISRPNLTFSTLTVSNMSPEDSSIYLCRPGTGVGQPQHFGDGTRLSIL.

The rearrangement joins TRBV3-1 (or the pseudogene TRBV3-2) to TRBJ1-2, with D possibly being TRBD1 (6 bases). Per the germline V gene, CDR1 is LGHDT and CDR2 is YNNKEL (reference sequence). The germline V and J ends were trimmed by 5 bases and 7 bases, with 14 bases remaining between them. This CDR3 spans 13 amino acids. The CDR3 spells CASSVRQASGYTF. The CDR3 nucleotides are TGTGCCAGCAGCGTCCGACAGGCCTCTGGCTACACCTTC.

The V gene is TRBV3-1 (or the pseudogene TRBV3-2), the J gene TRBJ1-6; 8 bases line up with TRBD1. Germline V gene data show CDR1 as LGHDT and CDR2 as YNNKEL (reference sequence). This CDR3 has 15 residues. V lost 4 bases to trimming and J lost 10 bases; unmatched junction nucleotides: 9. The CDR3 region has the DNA TGTGCCAGCAGCCTCGGACAGGGAAGTTGGTCACCCCTCCACTTT. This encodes CASSLGQGSWSPLHF.

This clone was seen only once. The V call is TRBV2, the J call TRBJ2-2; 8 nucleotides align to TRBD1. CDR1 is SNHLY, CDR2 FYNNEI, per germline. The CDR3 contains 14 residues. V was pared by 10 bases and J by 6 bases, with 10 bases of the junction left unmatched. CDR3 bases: TGTGCCATCGGCCGGACAGGGTTATCCGGGGAGCTGTTTTTT. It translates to CAIGRTGLSGELFF.

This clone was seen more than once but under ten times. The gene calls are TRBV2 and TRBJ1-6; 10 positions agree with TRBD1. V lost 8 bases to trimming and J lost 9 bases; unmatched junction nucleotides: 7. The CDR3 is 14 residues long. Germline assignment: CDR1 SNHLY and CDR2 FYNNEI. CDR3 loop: CASDGTGVGSPLHF. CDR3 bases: TGTGCCAGCGACGGGACAGGGGTAGGTTCACCCCTCCACTTT.

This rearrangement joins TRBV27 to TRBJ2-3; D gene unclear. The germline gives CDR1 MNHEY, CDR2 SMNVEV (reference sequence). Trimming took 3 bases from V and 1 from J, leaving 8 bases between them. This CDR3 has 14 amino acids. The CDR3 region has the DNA TGTGCCAGCAGTTTGGGCGTTGGCACAGATACGCAGTATTTT. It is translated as CASSLGVGTDTQYF.

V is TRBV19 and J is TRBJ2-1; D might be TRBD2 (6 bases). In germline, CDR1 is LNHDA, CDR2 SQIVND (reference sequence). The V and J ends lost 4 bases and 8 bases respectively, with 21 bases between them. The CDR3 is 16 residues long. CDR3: CASSKPPGSGFDEQFF. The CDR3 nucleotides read TGTGCCAGTAGTAAACCTCCCGGGAGTGGGTTTGATGAGCAGTTCTTC.